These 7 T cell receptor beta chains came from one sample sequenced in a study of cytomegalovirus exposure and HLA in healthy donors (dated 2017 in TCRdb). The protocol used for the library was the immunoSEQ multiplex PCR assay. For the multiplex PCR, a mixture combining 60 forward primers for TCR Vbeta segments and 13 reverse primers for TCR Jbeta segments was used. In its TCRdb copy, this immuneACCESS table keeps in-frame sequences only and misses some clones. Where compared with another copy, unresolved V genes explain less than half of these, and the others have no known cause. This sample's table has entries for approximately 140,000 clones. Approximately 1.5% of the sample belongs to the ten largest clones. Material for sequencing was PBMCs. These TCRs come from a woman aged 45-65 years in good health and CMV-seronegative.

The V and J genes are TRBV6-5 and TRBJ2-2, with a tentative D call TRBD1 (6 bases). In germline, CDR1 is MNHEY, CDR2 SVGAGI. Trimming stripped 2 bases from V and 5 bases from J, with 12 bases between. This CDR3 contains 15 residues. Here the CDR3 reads CASSYETGVTGELFF. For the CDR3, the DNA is TGTGCCAGCAGTTACGAGACAGGAGTTACCGGGGAGCTGTTTTTT.

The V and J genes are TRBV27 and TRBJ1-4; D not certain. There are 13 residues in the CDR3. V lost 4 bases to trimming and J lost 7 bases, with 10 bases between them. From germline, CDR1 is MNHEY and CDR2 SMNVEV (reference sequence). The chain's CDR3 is CASSWSLGEKLFF. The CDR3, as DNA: TGTGCCAGCAGTTGGAGCCTGGGTGAAAAACTGTTTTTT.

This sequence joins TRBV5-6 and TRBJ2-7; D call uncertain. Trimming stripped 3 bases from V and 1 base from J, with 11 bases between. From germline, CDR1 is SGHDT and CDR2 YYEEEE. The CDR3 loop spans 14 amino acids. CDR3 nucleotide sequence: TGTGCCAGCAGCTCCCCACGAGGTTCCTACGAGCAGTACTTC. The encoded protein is CASSSPRGSYEQYF. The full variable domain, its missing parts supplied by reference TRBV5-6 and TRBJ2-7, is DAGVTQSPTHLIKTRGQQVTLRCSPKSGHDTVSWYQQALGQGPQFIFQYYEEEERQRGNFPDRFSGHQFPNYSSELNVNALLLGDSALYLCASSSPRGSYEQYFGPGTRLTVT.

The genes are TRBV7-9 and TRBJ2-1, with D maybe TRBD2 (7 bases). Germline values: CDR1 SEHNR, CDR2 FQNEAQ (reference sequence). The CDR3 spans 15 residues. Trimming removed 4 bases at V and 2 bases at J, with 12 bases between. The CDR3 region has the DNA TGTGCCAGCAGCTATAAGGGGGGGCCCTACAATGAGCAGTTCTTC. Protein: CASSYKGGPYNEQFF.

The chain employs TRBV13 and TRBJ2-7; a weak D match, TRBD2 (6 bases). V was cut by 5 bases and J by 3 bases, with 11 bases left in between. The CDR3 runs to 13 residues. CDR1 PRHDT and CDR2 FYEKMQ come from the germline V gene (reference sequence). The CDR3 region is CASSLGTFYEQYF. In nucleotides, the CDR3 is TGTGCCAGCAGCCTCGGGACTTTCTACGAGCAGTACTTC.

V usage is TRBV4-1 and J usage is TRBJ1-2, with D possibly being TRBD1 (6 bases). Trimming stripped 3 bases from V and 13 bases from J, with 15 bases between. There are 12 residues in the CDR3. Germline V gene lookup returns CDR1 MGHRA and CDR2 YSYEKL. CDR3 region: CASSHLGQHCTF. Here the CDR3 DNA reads TGCGCCAGCAGCCATCTCGGACAGCATTGCACCTTC.

CDR3 residues: CASQGQYQETQYF. Written as DNA, the CDR3 is TGTGCCAGCCAAGGACAGTACCAAGAGACCCAGTACTTC. The V and J genes are TRBV18 and TRBJ2-5; D is perhaps TRBD1 (6 bases). V dropped 8 bases and J dropped 0 bases, with 10 bases sitting between them. Germline CDR1 reads KGHSH; CDR2 reads LQKENI. The CDR3 has 13 amino acids. Based on the CDR3 plus reference TRBV18 and TRBJ2-5, the full variable domain is NAGVMQNPRHLVRRRGQEARLRCSPMKGHSHVYWYRQLPEEGLKFMVYLQKENIIDESGMPKERFSAEFPKEGPSILRIQQVVRGDSAAYFCASQGQYQETQYFGPGTRLLVL.